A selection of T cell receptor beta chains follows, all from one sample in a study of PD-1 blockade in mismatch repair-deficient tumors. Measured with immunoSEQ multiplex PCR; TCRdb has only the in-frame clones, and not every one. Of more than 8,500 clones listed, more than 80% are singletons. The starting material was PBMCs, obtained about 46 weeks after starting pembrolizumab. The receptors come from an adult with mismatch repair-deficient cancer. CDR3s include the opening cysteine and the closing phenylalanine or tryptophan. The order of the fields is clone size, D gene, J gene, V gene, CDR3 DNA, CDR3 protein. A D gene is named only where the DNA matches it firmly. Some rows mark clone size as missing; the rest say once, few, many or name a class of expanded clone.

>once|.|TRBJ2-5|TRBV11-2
TGTGCCAGCAGCTTAGAAAGCGCGGGGCAAGAGACCCAGTACTTC
CASSLESAGQETQYF
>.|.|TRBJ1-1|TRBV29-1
TGCAGCGTTGAGTACATGAACACTGAAGCTTTCTTT
CSVEYMNTEAFF
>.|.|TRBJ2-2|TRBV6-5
TGTGCCAGCAGTCTTTTGAACACCGGGGAGCTGTTTTTT
CASSLLNTGELFF
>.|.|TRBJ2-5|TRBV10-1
TGCGCCAGCAGTGAGCGGCAGGGATGGGGTGAGACCCAGTACTTC
CASSERQGWGETQYF
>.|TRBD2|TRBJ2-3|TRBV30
TGTGCCTGGACTCTCCTGGTGGGAGGGGCAGATACGCAGTATTTT
CAWTLLVGGADTQYF
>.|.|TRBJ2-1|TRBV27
TGTGCCAGCAGTTTTGCCCCACTAGCCTTCAATGAGCAGTTCTTC
CASSFAPLAFNEQFF
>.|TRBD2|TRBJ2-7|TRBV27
TGTGCCAGCTCCGGACTAGTGGAGGACGAGCAGTACTTC
CASSGLVEDEQYF
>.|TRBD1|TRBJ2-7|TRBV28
TGTGCCAGCAGGGGGACAGGGCGGTACGAGCAGTACTTC
CASRGTGRYEQYF
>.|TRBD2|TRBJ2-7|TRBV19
TGTGCCAGTAGTATGACCCGGACTAGCGGGCGACCCTACGAGCAGTACTTC
CASSMTRTSGRPYEQYF
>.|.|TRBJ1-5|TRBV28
TGTGCCAGCGGTGGACGGACATATAGCAATCAGCCCCAGCATTTT
CASGGRTYSNQPQHF
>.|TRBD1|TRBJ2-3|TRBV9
TGTGCCAGCAGCGCGCCGGACGGGACAGCGCGCACAGATACGCAGTATTTT
CASSAPDGTARTDTQYF
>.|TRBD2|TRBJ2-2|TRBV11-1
TGTGCCAGCAGCTTAGGGGAGGGACTACGGGGAACCGGGGAGCTGTTTTTT
CASSLGEGLRGTGELFF
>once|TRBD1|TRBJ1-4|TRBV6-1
TGTGCCAGCAGTGTCGGGAGGGGGCAAGAAAAACTGTTTTTT
CASSVGRGQEKLFF
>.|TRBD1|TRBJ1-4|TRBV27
TGTGCCAGCAGTTTGCGGCGGCAGGGGGCGCCGACTGAACTGTTTTTT
CASSLRRQGAPTELFF
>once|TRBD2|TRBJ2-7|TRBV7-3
TGTGCCAGCAGCTTAGATTCCGGGACTAGCGGTTACGGGCAGTACTTC
CASSLDSGTSGYGQYF
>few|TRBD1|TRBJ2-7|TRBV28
TGTGCCAGCAGCCCCGGGACAGCTGTTTACGAGCAGTACTTC
CASSPGTAVYEQYF
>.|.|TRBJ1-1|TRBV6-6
TGTGCCGGGGATCAGGGAACGAACACTGAAGCTTTCTTT
CAGDQGTNTEAFF
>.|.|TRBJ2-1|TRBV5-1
TGCGCCAGCAGTCTCGGGGGCTCCTACAATGAGCAGTTCTTC
CASSLGGSYNEQFF
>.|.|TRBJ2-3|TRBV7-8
TGTGCCAGCAGCTTAGCCTCCGCCGAGGGTGGTACGCAGTATTTT
CASSLASAEGGTQYF
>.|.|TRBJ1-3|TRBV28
TGTGCCAGCAGTTTGTTAGGAAACACCATATATTTT
CASSLLGNTIYF
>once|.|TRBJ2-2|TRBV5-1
TGCGCCAGCAGCTTCACGACAGGCTCGAACACCGGGGAGCTGTTTTTT
CASSFTTGSNTGELFF
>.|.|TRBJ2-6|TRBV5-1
TGCGCCAGCAGCTTGCACGGTAGCGGACCCTCTGGGGCCAACGTCCTGACTTTC
CASSLHGSGPSGANVLTF
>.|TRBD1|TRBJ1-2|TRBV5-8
TGTGCCAGCAGCTTCGGGACAGGGACGGATTATGGCTACACCTTC
CASSFGTGTDYGYTF
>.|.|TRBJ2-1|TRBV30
TGTGCCACCCCAAGCCGGACTACAAATGAGCAGTTCTTC
CATPSRTTNEQFF
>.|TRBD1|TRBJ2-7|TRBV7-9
TGTGCCAGCAGCTCCACAGGGGTCCCCTACGAGCAGTACTTC
CASSSTGVPYEQYF
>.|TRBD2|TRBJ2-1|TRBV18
TGTGCCAGCTCACCACCCCTAGCGGGCACCTACAATGAGCAGTTCTTC
CASSPPLAGTYNEQFF
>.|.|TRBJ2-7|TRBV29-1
TGCAGCGTTGAAAGCTACTACGAGCAGTACTTC
CSVESYYEQYF
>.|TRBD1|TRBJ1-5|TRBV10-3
TGTGCCATCAGCCCGGGACAGGGGCAGCCCCAGCATTTT
CAISPGQGQPQHF
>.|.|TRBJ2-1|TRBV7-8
TGTGCCAGCAGCTTAAGGAGTTATGAGCAGTTCTTC
CASSLRSYEQFF
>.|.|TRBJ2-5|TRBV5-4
TGTGCCAGCAGTTACGACTACAACACAATCGACTTC
CASSYDYNTIDF
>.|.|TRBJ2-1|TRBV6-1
TGTGCCAGCAAGCCGAACTACAATGAGCAGTTCTTC
CASKPNYNEQFF
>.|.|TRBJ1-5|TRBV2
TGTGCCAGCACCGGACAGCCCAGTTATAGCAATCAGCCCCAGCATTTT
CASTGQPSYSNQPQHF
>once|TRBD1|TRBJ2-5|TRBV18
TGTGCCAGCTCACACCTGACAGGGAGAAAGACCCAGTACTTC
CASSHLTGRKTQYF
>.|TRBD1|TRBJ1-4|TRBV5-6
TGTGCCAGCAGCCTGGTAGGACAGGGGGCTGAAAAACTGTTTTTT
CASSLVGQGAEKLFF
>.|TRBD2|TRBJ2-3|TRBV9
TGTGCCAGCAGCCCTAGCGGGAGGGACACAGATACGCAGTATTTT
CASSPSGRDTDTQYF
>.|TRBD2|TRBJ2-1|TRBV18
TGTGCCAGCTCACAGGGGACTAGCGGCTACAATGAGCAGTTCTTC
CASSQGTSGYNEQFF
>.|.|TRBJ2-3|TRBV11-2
TGTGCCAGCAGCCGAAGTAACGCGGGGCTCCCCACAGATACGCAGTATTTT
CASSRSNAGLPTDTQYF
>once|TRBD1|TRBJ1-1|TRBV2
TGTGCCACCTGGACAGGATTTTCGTCAAGAGCTTTCTTT
CATWTGFSSRAFF
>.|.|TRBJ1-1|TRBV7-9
TGTGCCAGCAGCTCCCCGGGGGGGGAGGGGTGGTACACTGAAGCTTTCTTT
CASSSPGGEGWYTEAFF
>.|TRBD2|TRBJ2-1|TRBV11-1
TGTGCCAGCAGCCCCCAGCTAGCGGGCTCCTACAATGAGCAGTTCTTC
CASSPQLAGSYNEQFF
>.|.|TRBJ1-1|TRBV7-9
TGTGCCAGCAGCTCGAGACAGGTGCTTGGACACACTGAAGCTTTCTTT
CASSSRQVLGHTEAFF
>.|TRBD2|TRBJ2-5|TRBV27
TGTGCCAGCAGTTTATTTGGCGGGAGCGGAGAGACCCAGTACTTC
CASSLFGGSGETQYF
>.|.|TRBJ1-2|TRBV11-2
TGTGCCAGCAGCTTAGTCGGGTCGGGGGGGTATGGCTACACCTTC
CASSLVGSGGYGYTF
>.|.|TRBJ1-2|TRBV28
TGTGCCAGCAGTTTCCCCCAATGGAGGGTAGGCTATGGCTACACCTTC
CASSFPQWRVGYGYTF
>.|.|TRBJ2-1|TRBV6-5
TGTGCCAGCAGTTACTCCCAGAATTCCTACAATGAGCAGTTCTTC
CASSYSQNSYNEQFF
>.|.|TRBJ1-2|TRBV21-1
TGTGCCAGCAGCAAAGGCCGCACCGGTGGCTACACCTTC
CASSKGRTGGYTF
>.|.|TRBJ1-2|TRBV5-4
TGTGCCAGCAGCTTGGGTCAGGATTACTATGGCTACACCTTC
CASSLGQDYYGYTF
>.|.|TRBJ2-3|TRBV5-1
TGCGCCAGCAGCTCCCGACTCCGACGGGGAGATACGCAGTATTTT
CASSSRLRRGDTQYF
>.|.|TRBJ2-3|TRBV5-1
TGCGCCAGCAGCTTGGTCCGTCTATCTAGCACAGATACGCAGTATTTT
CASSLVRLSSTDTQYF
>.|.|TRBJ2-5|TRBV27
TGTGCCAGCAGTTTATCCCCTCCACTTATAAGGGAGAGCAGAGAGACCCAGTACTTC
CASSLSPPLIRESRETQYF
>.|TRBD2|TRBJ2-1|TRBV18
TGTGCCAGCTCACCCTCCCTAGCGGGAGGGGGTAATGAGCAGTTCTTC
CASSPSLAGGGNEQFF
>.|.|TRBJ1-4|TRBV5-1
TGCGCCAGCAGCTTGGGGGCAGGGGCGAGTGAAAAACTGTTTTTT
CASSLGAGASEKLFF
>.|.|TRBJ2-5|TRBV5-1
TGCGCCAGCAGCTTCAAAGAGACCCAGTACTTC
CASSFKETQYF
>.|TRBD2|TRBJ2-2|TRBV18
TGTGCCAGCTCACGAGGACTAGCGGAAGACACCGGGGAGCTGTTTTTT
CASSRGLAEDTGELFF
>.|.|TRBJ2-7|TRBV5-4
TGTGCCAGCAGCTCGAGCTCCTACGAGCAGTACTTC
CASSSSSYEQYF
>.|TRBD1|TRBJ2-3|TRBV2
TGTGCCAGCAGTGTCTGGCAGGGGGCAACAGATACGCAGTATTTT
CASSVWQGATDTQYF
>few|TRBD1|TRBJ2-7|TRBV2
TGTGCCAGCAGATTAGGACAGGGGGCGGTCGAGCAGTACTTC
CASRLGQGAVEQYF
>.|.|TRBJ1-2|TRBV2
TGTGCCAGCAGTGGGACAAGCTATGGCTACACCTTC
CASSGTSYGYTF
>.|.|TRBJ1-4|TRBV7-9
TGTGCCAGCAGCATATCCTCCGCAACTAATGAAAAACTGTTTTTT
CASSISSATNEKLFF